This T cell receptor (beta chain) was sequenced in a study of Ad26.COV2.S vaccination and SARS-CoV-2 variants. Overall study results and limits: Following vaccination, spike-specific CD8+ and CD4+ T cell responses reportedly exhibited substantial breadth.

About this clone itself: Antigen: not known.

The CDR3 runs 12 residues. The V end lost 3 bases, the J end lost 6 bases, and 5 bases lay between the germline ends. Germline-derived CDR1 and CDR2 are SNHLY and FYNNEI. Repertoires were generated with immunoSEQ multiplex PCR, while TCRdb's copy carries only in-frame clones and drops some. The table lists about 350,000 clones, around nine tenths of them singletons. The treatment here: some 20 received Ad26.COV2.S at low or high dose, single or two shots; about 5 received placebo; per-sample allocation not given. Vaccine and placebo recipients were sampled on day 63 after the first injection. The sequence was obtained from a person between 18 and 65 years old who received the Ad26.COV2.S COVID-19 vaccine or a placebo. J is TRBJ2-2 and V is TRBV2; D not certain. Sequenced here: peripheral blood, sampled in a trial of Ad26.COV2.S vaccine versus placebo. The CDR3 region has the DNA TGTGCCAGCAGTGAGTGGCCCGGGGAGCTGTTTTTT. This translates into CASSEWPGELFF.